One and the same sample provided the 9 T cell receptor beta chains below, sequenced in a study of cytomegalovirus exposure and HLA in healthy donors. The primer mix had 60 Vbeta and 13 Jbeta primers. Data came from immunoSEQ multiplex PCR; TCRdb stores just in-frame clones and leaves some out. The table lists roughly 100,000 clones, around 75% of them singletons. The sample comprised PBMCs. All receptors derive from a man aged 40-49 years in good health and CMV-seronegative.

This chain uses TRBV29-1 with TRBJ1-1; D gene unclear. The CDR3 consists of 12 residues. Trimming took off 6 bases at V and 4 bases at J, with 12 bases between the two ends. Germline V gene lookup returns CDR1 SQVTM and CDR2 ANQGSEA. CDR3 sequence (DNA): TGCAGCGTACCCCTGGCGGGCACTGAAGCTTTCTTT. This sequence encodes CSVPLAGTEAFF.

The rearrangement joins TRBV7-8 to TRBJ1-1; D is perhaps TRBD1 (6 bases). CDR1 is SGHVS, CDR2 FQNEAQ, per germline. The CDR3 sequence is 15 residues long. The ends were cut back, 1 base at V and 0 bases at J, with 9 bases in the middle. The CDR3 sequence: CASSLVPGVNTEAFF. CDR3 nucleotides: TGTGCCAGCAGCTTAGTACCAGGGGTGAACACTGAAGCTTTCTTT.

The chain carries TRBV9 and TRBJ2-4; D is ambiguous. Germline CDR1 is SGDLS and CDR2 is YYNGEE. Trimming cost V 3 bases and J 5 bases, with 3 bases left between them. The CDR3 contains 11 residues. CDR3 sequence: CASSGENIQYF. DNA for the CDR3: TGTGCCAGCAGCGGAGAAAACATTCAGTACTTC.

The chain carries TRBV15 and TRBJ1-4; 9 bases are a match to TRBD1. CDR1 and CDR2 from the germline V gene are LNHNV and YYDKDF (reference sequence). This CDR3 is built from 14 residues. V lost 3 bases and J lost 8; bases outside the gene matches: 4. The CDR3 region is CATSRDRGREKLFF. DNA for the CDR3: TGTGCCACCAGCAGGGACAGGGGAAGGGAAAAACTGTTTTTT.

The chain joins TRBV13 to TRBJ2-4; a weak D match, TRBD1 (6 bases). V lost 1 base and J lost 6, with 7 bases in between. Germline CDR1 and CDR2: PRHDT and FYEKMQ (reference sequence). The CDR3 spans 13 residues. CDR3 loop: CASSLDRVNIQYF. The CDR3 nucleotides read TGTGCCAGCAGCTTAGACAGGGTAAACATTCAGTACTTC.

The J gene is TRBJ1-1, the V gene TRBV14; TRBD1 matches at 7 bases. V shed 4 bases and J 6 bases; nucleotides not matched to a gene: 11. Germline V gene lookup returns CDR1 SGHDN and CDR2 FVKESK. The CDR3 loop spans 15 amino acids. Here the CDR3 reads CASSRNTGVVAEAFF. The CDR3 DNA sequence: TGTGCCAGCAGCCGCAACACAGGGGTGGTAGCTGAAGCTTTCTTT.

The rearrangement uses TRBV5-1 and TRBJ1-1; D is unclear. The CDR3 runs to 14 residues. The germline V gene has CDR1 SGHRS and CDR2 YFSETQ. V was cut by 5 bases and J by 3 bases, with 14 bases left in between. The CDR3: CASRRDDTYTEAFF. CDR3 DNA sequence: TGCGCCAGCAGGCGCGACGACACCTACACTGAAGCTTTCTTT.

V gene TRBV4-2 combines with J gene TRBJ2-7; D might be TRBD2 (6 bases). The CDR3 is 15 amino acids. Per the germline V gene, CDR1 is LGHNA and CDR2 is YNFKEQ. Trimming left V 0 bases short and J 2 bases short, with 11 bases between. Here the CDR3 reads CASSQEEGPAYEQYF. In DNA form, the CDR3 reads TGTGCCAGCAGCCAAGAGGAGGGACCGGCCTACGAGCAGTACTTC.

The chain carries TRBV19 and TRBJ1-3; D unclear. Germline V gene data show CDR1 as LNHDA and CDR2 as SQIVND (reference sequence). V was trimmed by 6 bases and J by 0 bases, leaving 12 bases between them. The CDR3 extends over 15 amino acids. Here the CDR3 reads CASRPTVSSGNTIYF. The CDR3, as DNA: TGTGCCAGTAGACCCACGGTGAGCTCTGGAAACACCATATATTTT.